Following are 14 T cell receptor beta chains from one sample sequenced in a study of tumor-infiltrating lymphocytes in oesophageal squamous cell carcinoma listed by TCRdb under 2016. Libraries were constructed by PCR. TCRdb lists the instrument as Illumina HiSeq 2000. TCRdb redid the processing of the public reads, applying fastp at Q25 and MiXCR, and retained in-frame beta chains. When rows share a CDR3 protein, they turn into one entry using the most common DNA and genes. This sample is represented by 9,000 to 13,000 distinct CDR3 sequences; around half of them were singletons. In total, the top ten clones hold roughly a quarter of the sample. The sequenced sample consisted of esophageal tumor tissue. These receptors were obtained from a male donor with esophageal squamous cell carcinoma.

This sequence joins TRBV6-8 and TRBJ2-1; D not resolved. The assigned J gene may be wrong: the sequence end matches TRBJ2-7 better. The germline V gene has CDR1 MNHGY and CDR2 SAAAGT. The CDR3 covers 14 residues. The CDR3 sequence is CASSYHDGYYEQYF. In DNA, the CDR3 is TGTGCCAGCAGTTATCATGACGGTTACTACGAGCAGTACTTC.

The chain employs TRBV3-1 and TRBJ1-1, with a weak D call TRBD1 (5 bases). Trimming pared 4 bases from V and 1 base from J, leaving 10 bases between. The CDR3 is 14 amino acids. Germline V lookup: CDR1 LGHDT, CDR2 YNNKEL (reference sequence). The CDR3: CASSRGSWNTEAFF. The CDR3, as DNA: TGTGCCAGCAGCCGGGGGTCCTGGAACACTGAAGCTTTCTTT.

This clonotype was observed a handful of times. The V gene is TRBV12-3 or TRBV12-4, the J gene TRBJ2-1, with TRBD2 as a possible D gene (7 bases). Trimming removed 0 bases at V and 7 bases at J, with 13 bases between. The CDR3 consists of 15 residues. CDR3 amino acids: CASSLAGGPLNEQFF. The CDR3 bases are TGTGCCAGCAGTTTAGCGGGGGGGCCACTTAATGAGCAGTTCTTC.

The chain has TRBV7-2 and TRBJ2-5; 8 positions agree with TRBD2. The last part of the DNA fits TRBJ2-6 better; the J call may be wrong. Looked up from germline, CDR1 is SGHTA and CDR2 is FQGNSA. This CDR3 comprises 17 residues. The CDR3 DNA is TGTGCCAGCAGCCCCCGGGGGGGACCCTCTGGGGCCAACGTCCTGACTTTC. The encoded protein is CASSPRGGPSGANVLTF.

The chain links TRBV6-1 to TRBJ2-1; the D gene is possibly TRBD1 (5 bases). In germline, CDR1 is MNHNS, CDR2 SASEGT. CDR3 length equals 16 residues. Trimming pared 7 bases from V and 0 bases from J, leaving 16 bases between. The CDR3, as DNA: TGTGCCAGCACTTGGGGCGGCGCGAGCTCCTACAATGAGCAGTTCTTC. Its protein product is CASTWGGASSYNEQFF.

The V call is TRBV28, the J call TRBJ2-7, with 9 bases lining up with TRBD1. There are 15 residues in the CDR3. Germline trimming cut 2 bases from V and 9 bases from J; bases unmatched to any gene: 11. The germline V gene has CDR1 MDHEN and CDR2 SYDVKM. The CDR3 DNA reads TGTGCCAGCAGTTTAAACAGGGGGCACACAGATACGCAGTACTTC. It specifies CASSLNRGHTDTQYF.

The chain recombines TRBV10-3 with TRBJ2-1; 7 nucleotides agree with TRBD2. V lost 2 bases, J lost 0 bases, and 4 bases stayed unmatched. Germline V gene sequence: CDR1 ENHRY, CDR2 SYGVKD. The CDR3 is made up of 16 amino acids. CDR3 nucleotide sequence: TGTGCCATCAGTGAGCTTAGCGGGCTCTCCTACAATGAGCAGTTCTTC. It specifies CAISELSGLSYNEQFF.

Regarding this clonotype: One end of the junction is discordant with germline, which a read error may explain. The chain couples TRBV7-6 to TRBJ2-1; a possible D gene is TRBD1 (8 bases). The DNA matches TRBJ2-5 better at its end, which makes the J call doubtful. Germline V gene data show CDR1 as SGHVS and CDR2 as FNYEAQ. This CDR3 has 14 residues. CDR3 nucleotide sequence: TGTGCTAGCAGCCTATCCACAGGGGGGGGGACCCAGTACTTC. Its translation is CASSLSTGGGTQYF.

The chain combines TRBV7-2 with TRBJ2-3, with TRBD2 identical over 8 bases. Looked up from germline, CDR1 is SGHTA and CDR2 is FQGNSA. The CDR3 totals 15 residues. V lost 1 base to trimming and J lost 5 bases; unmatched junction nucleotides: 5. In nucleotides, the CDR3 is TGTGCCAGCAGCTTAGACGGGAGGGGGGTAGATACGCAGTATTTT. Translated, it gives CASSLDGRGVDTQYF. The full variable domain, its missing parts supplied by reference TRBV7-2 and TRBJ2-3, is GAGVSQSPSNKVTEKGKDVELRCDPISGHTALYWYRQSLGQGLEFLIYFQGNSAPDKSGLPSDRFSAERTGGSVSTLTIQRTQQEDSAVYLCASSLDGRGVDTQYFGPGTRLTVL.

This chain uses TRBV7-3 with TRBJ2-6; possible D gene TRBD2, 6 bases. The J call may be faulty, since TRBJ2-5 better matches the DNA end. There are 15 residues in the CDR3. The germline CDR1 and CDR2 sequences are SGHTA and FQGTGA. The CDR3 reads CASSLDGGVQETQYF. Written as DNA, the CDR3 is TGTGCCAGCAGCCTAGACGGAGGGGTCCAAGAGACCCAGTACTTC.

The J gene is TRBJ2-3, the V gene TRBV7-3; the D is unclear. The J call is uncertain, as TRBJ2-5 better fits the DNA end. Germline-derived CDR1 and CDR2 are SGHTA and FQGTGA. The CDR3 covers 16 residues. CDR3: CASSLTGPRNQETQYF. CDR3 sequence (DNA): TGTGCCAGCAGCTTAACGGGCCCCAGGAACCAAGAGACCCAGTACTTC.

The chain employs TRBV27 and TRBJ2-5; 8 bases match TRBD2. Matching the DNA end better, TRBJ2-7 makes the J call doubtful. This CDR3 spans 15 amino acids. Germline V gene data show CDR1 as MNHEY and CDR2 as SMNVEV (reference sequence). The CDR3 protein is CASSLSGTSAYEQYF. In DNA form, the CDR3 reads TGTGCCAGCAGTTTATCCGGGACTAGTGCCTACGAGCAGTACTTC.

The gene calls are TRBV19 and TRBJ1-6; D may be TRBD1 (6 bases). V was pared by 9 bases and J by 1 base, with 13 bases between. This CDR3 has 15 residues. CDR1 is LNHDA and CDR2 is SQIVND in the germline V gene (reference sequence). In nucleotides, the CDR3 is TGTGCCAGCCGCGGGGGGCGGTCCTATAATTCACCCCTCCACTTT. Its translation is CASRGGRSYNSPLHF.

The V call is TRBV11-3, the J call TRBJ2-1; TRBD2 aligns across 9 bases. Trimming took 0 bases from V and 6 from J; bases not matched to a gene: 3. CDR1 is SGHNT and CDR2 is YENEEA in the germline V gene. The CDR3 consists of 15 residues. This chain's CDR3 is CASSLEREGRNEQFF. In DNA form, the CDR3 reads TGTGCCAGCAGCTTAGAGCGGGAGGGCCGCAATGAGCAGTTCTTC.